This TCR beta chain came from a study of T-cell memory formation after mild COVID-19. Turning to the study itself: Each donor largely had its own TCR clusters.

V gave up 5 bases and J gave up 4 bases; unmatched junction bases: 6. The CDR3 spans 15 residues. Germline V gives CDR1 SEHNR, CDR2 FQNEAQ (reference sequence). Findings and limits, study-wide: Pre-infection memory held some responding clones, suggesting pre-existing cross-reactive T cells responded. Shrinking CD4+ clones resided mostly in CM and EM, and CD8+ ones in EMRA. From day 15 to 85, contracting clones were balanced between CD4 and CD8, whereas later expanders leaned toward CD4+.

As regards this clonotype: Its antigen is not known.

Each CDR3 protein is one row after TCRdb ran MiXCR on the 5' RACE reads. The table records about 350,000 distinct CDR3 sequences, approximately 29% of them present only once. This chain uses TRBV7-9 with TRBJ2-2; TRBD2 matches at 8 bases. This TCR came from an adult woman who had mild COVID-19 (a few samples of this study predate the infection). Cell type and time point are not known. Source material: PBMCs or a T cell subset sorted from them (not recorded which). CDR3 DNA sequence: TGTGCCAGCAGCCCAGCGGGAGTCGGCACCGGGGAGCTGTTTTTT. Amino acid sequence: CASSPAGVGTGELFF. Full variable domain (remainder filled in from reference TRBV7-9 and TRBJ2-2): DTGVSQNPRHKITKRGQNVTFRCDPISEHNRLYWYRQTLGQGPEFLTYFQNEAQLEKSRLLSDRFSAERPKGSFSTLEIQRTEQGDSAMYLCASSPAGVGTGELFFGEGSRLTVL.